One sample yielded the 9 T cell receptor beta chains listed below, sequenced in a study of cytomegalovirus exposure and HLA in healthy donors. Both 60 Vbeta primers and 13 Jbeta primers went into the PCR. Libraries were prepared by immunoSEQ multiplex PCR; TCRdb keeps only in-frame clonotypes and omits some of them. This sample's table reports roughly 140,000 clones. The specimen sequenced was PBMCs. These receptor sequences come from a man aged 35 to 55 in good health and CMV-seronegative.

The CDR3 DNA reads as TGTGCCATCAGTGAGCCGGGACAGGGGGTGGGTCAGCCCCAGCATTTT. Its translation is CAISEPGQGVGQPQHF. This chain joins TRBV10-3 and TRBJ1-5, with 11 bases aligning to TRBD1. The CDR3 extends over 16 amino acids. The ends lost 2 bases at V and 6 bases at J; junction bases unmatched: 6. The germline CDR1 and CDR2 sequences are ENHRY and SYGVKD.

The chain is built from TRBV2 and TRBJ2-7; TRBD2 matches 8 bases. This CDR3 is 14 amino acids long. Germline V gene data show CDR1 as SNHLY and CDR2 as FYNNEI. V trimming: 3 bases; J trimming: 4 bases; junction bases outside the gene matches: 5. CDR3 sequence: CASSEGVAGYEQYF. CDR3 coding DNA: TGTGCCAGCAGTGAGGGAGTAGCGGGGTACGAGCAGTACTTC.

V usage is TRBV9 and J usage is TRBJ1-1; D gene unclear. V dropped 4 bases and J dropped 3 bases, with 13 bases sitting between them. The CDR3 consists of 14 residues. Germline CDR1 is SGDLS and CDR2 is YYNGEE. The CDR3 DNA sequence: TGTGCCAGCAGCCCAAGGAACCGGGACACTGAAGCTTTCTTT. This translates into CASSPRNRDTEAFF.

V is TRBV14 and J is TRBJ2-5, with 9 bases matching TRBD2. J lost 2 bases, V lost 3 bases, and 4 bases had no gene match. Germline V gene sequence: CDR1 SGHDN, CDR2 FVKESK. This CDR3 is 15 amino acids long. The CDR3 region has the DNA TGTGCCAGCAGCCATACAGCGGGGGGACAAGAGACCCAGTACTTC. This sequence encodes CASSHTAGGQETQYF.

The V call is TRBV6-7, the J call TRBJ2-3; 8 nucleotides agree with TRBD2. TRBV6-7 is known as an ORF, though its function is uncertain. The length of the CDR3 is 16 residues. V was clipped by 4 bases and J by 5 bases; unmatched bases: 11. The CDR3 sequence: CASSSLSSGGVDTQYF. DNA of the CDR3: TGTGCCAGCAGTTCCTTGTCCAGCGGGGGAGTAGATACGCAGTATTTT.

The genes are TRBV27 and TRBJ2-7; D is unresolved. CDR1 and CDR2 from the germline V gene are MNHEY and SMNVEV (reference sequence). There are 13 residues in the CDR3. Trimming shortened V by 5 bases and J by 1 base, and 9 bases separated the two germline ends. CDR3 bases: TGTGCCAGCAGTCTAGGCGCGTCCTACGAGCAGTACTTC. Amino acid sequence: CASSLGASYEQYF.

The chain combines TRBV9 with TRBJ2-2; TRBD1 matches at 9 bases. Germline values: CDR1 SGDLS, CDR2 YYNGEE. V gave up 3 bases and J gave up 4 bases; unmatched junction bases: 7. This CDR3 is 16 amino acids long. CDR3 in amino acids: CASSAGDRGVTGELFF. The CDR3 DNA sequence: TGTGCCAGCAGCGCAGGTGACAGGGGGGTCACCGGGGAGCTGTTTTTT.

The chain has TRBV7-3 and TRBJ2-1; D is ambiguous. Germline CDR1 SGHTA, CDR2 FQGTGA. This CDR3 spans 14 amino acids. V lost 5 bases and J 1 base, leaving 9 bases between the germline ends. CDR3 sequence reads: CASSPRGSYNEQFF. In DNA, the CDR3 is TGTGCCAGCAGCCCCAGAGGTTCCTACAATGAGCAGTTCTTC. Full variable domain (remainder filled in from reference TRBV7-3 and TRBJ2-1): GAGVSQTPSNKVTEKGKYVELRCDPISGHTALYWYRQSLGQGPEFLIYFQGTGAADDSGLPNDRFFAVRPEGSVSTLKIQRTERGDSAVYLCASSPRGSYNEQFFGPGTRLTVL.

CDR3 DNA sequence: TGTGCCAGCAGAGCGAGCAGGTATAGCGCGAAGACCCAGTACTTC. The encoded protein is CASRASRYSAKTQYF. The V and J genes are TRBV2 and TRBJ2-5, with a tentative D call TRBD2 (5 bases). This CDR3 is built from 15 residues. Germline V CDR1 and CDR2: SNHLY, FYNNEI. Trimming left V 6 bases short and J 6 bases short, with 20 bases between.